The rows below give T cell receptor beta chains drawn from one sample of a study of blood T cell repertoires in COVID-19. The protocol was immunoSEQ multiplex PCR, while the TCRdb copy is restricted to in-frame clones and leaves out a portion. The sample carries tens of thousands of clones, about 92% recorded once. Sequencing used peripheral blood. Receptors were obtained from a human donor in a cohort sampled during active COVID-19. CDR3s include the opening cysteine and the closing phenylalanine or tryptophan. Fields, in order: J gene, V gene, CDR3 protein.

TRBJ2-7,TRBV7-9,CATQRTSTYEQYF
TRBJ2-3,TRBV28,CASSRGLAGGDTQYF
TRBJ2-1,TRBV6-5,CATRPGGGNEQFF
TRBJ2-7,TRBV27,CASTLSGTNEQYF
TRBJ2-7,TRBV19,CASSTAGSGSYEQYF
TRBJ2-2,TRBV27,CASSLLIDRWGTGELFF
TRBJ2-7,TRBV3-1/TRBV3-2,CASTPSVSGSYEQYF
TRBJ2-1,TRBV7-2,CASSLALAGEQFF
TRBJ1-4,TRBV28,CASSPPGTVTEKLFF
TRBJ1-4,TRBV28,CASSTAGQDSGDEKLFF
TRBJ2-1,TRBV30,CAWSPTSGRANEQFF
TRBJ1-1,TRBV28,CASSLTGGNTEAFF
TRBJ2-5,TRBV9,CASSVSPSFLETQYF
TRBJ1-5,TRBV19,CASSQTGSIWSNQPQHF
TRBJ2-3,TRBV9,CASSPGAGGDTDTQYF
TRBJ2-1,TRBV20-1,CSASTLAVNEQFF
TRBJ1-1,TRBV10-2,CASSRDRVNTEAFF
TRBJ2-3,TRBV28,CASSPRGGITDTQYF
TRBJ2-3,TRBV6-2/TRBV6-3,CASSYSRDTQYF
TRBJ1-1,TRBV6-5,CASSYRGRDTEAFF
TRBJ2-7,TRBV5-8,CASSLRGKPSYEQYF
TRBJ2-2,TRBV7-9,CASSNPGVANTGELFF
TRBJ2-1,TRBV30,CAWEGSANEQFF
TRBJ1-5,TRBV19,CASSRGGEYSNQPQHF
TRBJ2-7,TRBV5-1,CASSFYRGRSEQYF
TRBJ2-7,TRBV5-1,CASRLAAAYEQYF
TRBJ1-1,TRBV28,CASTNPGGWTEAFF
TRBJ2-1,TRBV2,CASKLGTANEQFF